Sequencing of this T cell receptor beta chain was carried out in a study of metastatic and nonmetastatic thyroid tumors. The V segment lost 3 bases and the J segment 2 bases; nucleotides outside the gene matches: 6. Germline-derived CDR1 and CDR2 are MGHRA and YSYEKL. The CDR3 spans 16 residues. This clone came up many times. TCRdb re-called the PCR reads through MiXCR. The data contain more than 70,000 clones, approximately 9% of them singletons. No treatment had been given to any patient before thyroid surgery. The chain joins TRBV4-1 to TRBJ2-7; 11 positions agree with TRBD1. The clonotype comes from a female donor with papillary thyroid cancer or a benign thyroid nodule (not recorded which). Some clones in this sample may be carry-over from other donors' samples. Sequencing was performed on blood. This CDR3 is CASSQGSGQGAYEQYF. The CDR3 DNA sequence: TGCGCCAGCAGCCAGGGCTCGGGACAGGGGGCCTACGAGCAGTACTTC.